This entry concerns a single T cell receptor beta chain. Cohort placement rested on clinical history that participants reported themselves. Sequencing was performed with immunoSEQ multiplex PCR; in TCRdb, only in-frame clones are kept and a portion is missing. The table lists approximately 240,000 clones, around 91% of them singletons, with under 4% in the top ten. The CDR3 runs 14 residues. Trimming stripped 6 bases from V and 2 bases from J, with 14 bases between. The germline gives CDR1 SGHKS, CDR2 YYEKEE (reference sequence). The data derive from a study of blood T cell repertoires in COVID-19. Study details: The United States, Italy and Spain provided the acute and convalescent COVID-19 samples.

The chain links TRBV5-5 to TRBJ1-2; perhaps TRBD1 as D (6 bases). Sample: PBMCs or T cells enriched from blood (not recorded which). The receptor was derived from a young woman in a cohort exposed to, infected with or recovered from COVID-19 (not recorded which). CDR3 protein: CASTGQPQNYGYTF. The CDR3 DNA reads TGTGCCAGCACCGGACAGCCACAAAACTATGGCTACACCTTC.